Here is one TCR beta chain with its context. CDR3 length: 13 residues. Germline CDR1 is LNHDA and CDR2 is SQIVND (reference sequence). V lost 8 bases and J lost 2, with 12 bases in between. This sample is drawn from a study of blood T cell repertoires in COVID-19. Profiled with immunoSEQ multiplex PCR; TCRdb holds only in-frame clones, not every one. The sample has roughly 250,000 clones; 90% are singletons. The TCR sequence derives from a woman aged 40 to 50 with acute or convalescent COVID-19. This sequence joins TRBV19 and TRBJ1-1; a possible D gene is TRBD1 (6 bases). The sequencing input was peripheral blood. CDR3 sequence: CASAQGENTEAFF. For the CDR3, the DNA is TGTGCCAGTGCACAGGGCGAAAACACTGAAGCTTTCTTT.